The rows below give T cell receptor beta chains drawn from one sample of a study of blood T cell repertoires in COVID-19. Data came from immunoSEQ multiplex PCR; TCRdb stores just in-frame clones and leaves some out. The sample has 260,000 or so clones, over 75% seen once. Sequencing input: peripheral blood. The receptor source for this set is a human donor in a cohort sampled during active COVID-19. CDR3s include the opening cysteine and the closing phenylalanine or tryptophan. A D gene is named only where the DNA matches it firmly. Size tells how often a clone was seen (once, few, many) or the class of an expanded clone, and some rows leave it out.

d_gene,len,j_gene,abundance,v_gene,CDR3nt,CDR3aa
NA,15,TRBJ2-7,NA,TRBV19,TGTGCCAGTCAGTTCGGCCCGGAGAGCTCCTACGAGCAGTACTTC,CASQFGPESSYEQYF
NA,13,TRBJ1-2,once,TRBV20-1,TGCAGTGCTAGTGGGAGGACCCTCGGGGGCTACACCTTC,CSASGRTLGGYTF
NA,16,TRBJ2-1,once,TRBV5-6,TGTGCCAGCAGCTTGATTCTCGGGAGCTCCTACAATGAGCAGTTCTTC,CASSLILGSSYNEQFF
TRBD1,14,TRBJ1-1,NA,TRBV7-2,TGTGCCAGCAGACAAGGACAGGGATACACTGAAGCTTTCTTT,CASRQGQGYTEAFF
TRBD2,15,TRBJ2-7,NA,TRBV9,TGTGCCAGCAGCGTAGAGGGTAGCGGGAGGTCGGAGCAGTACTTC,CASSVEGSGRSEQYF
TRBD1,16,TRBJ1-5,NA,TRBV2,TGTGCCAGCAGCAGTAGACAGGGTAGTGCCAATCAGCCCCAGCATTTT,CASSSRQGSANQPQHF
NA,16,TRBJ1-4,NA,TRBV15,TGTGCCACCAGCAGAGATAGGCTCGCGGTAAATGAAAAACTGTTTTTT,CATSRDRLAVNEKLFF
TRBD2,15,TRBJ2-3,NA,TRBV5-1,TGCGCCAGCAGCAGGACTAGCGGGGGGGCAGATACGCAGTATTTT,CASSRTSGGADTQYF
TRBD1,16,TRBJ1-5,NA,TRBV7-8,TGTGCCAGCAGCTCACCGACAGGGAGTAGCAATCAGCCCCAGCATTTT,CASSSPTGSSNQPQHF
NA,15,TRBJ2-7,NA,TRBV7-2,TGTGCCAGCAGCTTAGGAGTTACGGTTACCTACGAGCAGTACTTC,CASSLGVTVTYEQYF
NA,13,TRBJ1-1,NA,TRBV6-6,TGTGCCAGCATTCTAACAGGGAACACTGAAGCTTTCTTT,CASILTGNTEAFF
TRBD1,16,TRBJ2-7,once,TRBV5-5,TGTGCCAGCAGCTTTCTCCCGGGACAGGGTATCTATGAGCAGTACTTC,CASSFLPGQGIYEQYF
NA,14,TRBJ2-2,NA,TRBV23-1,TGCGCCAGCAGTCCCTCGTCGGGGGCCGGGGAGCTGTTTTTT,CASSPSSGAGELFF
NA,14,TRBJ1-5,NA,TRBV18,TGTGCCAGCTCCCAGGCGAATAGCAATCAGCCCCAGCATTTT,CASSQANSNQPQHF
TRBD2,17,TRBJ2-1,NA,TRBV27,TGTGCCAGCAGTTTCACAGCCCGACTAGCGGGGTACGGGGAGCAGTTCTTC,CASSFTARLAGYGEQFF
TRBD1,13,TRBJ1-4,few,TRBV28,TGTGCCAGCAGTTCCCCGGACAGGAAAAAACTGTTTTTT,CASSSPDRKKLFF
TRBD1,14,TRBJ1-1,NA,TRBV5-1,TGCGCCAGCAGCTTACAGGGGGCGCGCACTGAAGCTTTCTTT,CASSLQGARTEAFF
NA,15,TRBJ1-4,NA,TRBV13,TGTGCCAGCAGCTTAATGGGAGGAGCGAATGAAAAACTGTTTTTT,CASSLMGGANEKLFF